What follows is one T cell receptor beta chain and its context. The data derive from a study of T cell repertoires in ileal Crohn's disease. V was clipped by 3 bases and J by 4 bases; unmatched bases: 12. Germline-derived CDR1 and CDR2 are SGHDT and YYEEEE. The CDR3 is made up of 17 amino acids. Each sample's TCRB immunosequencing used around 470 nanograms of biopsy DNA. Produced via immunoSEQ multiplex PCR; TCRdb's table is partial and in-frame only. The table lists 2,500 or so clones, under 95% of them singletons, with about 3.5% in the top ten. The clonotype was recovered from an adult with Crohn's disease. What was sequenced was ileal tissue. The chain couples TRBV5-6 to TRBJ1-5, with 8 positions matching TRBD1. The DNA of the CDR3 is TGTGCCAGCAGCTCACGGGACAGGCCGAGTGGGAATCAGCCCCAGCATTTT. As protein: CASSSRDRPSGNQPQHF.